This TCR beta chain was captured by sequencing in a study of blood T cell repertoires in COVID-19 (TCRdb year 2020). Study-level background: Collaborator samples came from the United States, Italy and Spain and covered acute and convalescent phases of COVID-19. The material from the prospective study consisted of cDNA or gDNA derived from T cells, B-cell-depleted T cells, or PBMCs. The samples were drawn from two sources: the first 160 participants of the ongoing ImmuneRACE study, and 1,200 or so subjects contributed by 6 global collaborators. Subjects who had been exposed to COVID-19, were actively infected with it, or had recovered from it provided the deeply sampled blood TCRbeta repertoires that made up the dataset. Where available, HLA class I and class II types were obtained from metadata supplied by the sample provider rather than from assay-based typing. The sample metadata nearly always contained a de-identified subject ID, COVID-19 status, age in years and sex. The repertoires were released in a freely available public database intended as a resource for research on the immune response to SARS-CoV-2. The full study reports these points: The quantity of clinical and demographic metadata differed by source and by participant and was supplied without curation.

Whole blood was collected in K2EDTA tubes by collaborating institutions according to the institutions' own protocols. For TCRbeta analysis, collaborators shipped samples as frozen whole blood, isolated PBMCs, or DNA extracted from either of those sample types. The immunoSEQ Assay, a bias-controlled multiplex PCR, was used to amplify TCRbeta CDR3 regions from genomic DNA. Processing in the source paper ran as follows. Within the assay, amplification of reference gene primers was used to estimate how many nucleated cells each sample contained. To quantify the absolute abundance of each unique TCRbeta CDR3 rearrangement, sequence reads were collapsed and filtered. For each sample, productive Simpson clonality was calculated as the square root of Simpson's diversity index over productive rearrangements. The clones in this table, taken by TCRdb from immuneACCESS, are in-frame only. Not every clone is retained; where verified, under half of the shortfall comes from an unresolved V gene, and the cause of the rest is unknown. V and J calls plus clone size are reproduced from that table; the DNA served to infer D and trimming. The table for this sample lists hundreds of thousands of clones; approximately 85% of them were counted only once. 4% to 6% of the sample lies in the top ten.

After removal of 0 bases from V and 6 bases from J, the junction retains 12 bases not matched to a gene. CDR3 length: 18 amino acids, cysteine to phenylalanine. Just CDR3 DNA is preserved here, 54 bases in frame from base 1. CDR1 and CDR2, looked up from the germline V gene, are SGHTS and YDEGEE. To note about this clone: Its antigen is unknown. One base away there is no much larger clone; base qualities are not given.

The sequence derives from a man aged 50 or older with active or convalescent COVID-19. What was sequenced was peripheral blood. This sequence uses TRBV5-8 and TRBJ2-3, with 11 bases in between that match TRBD2. The nucleotides are TGTGCCAGCAGCTTGGGGGGACTAGCGGAACCAGGGACGGATACGCAGTATTTT. This yields the protein CASSLGGLAEPGTDTQYF.